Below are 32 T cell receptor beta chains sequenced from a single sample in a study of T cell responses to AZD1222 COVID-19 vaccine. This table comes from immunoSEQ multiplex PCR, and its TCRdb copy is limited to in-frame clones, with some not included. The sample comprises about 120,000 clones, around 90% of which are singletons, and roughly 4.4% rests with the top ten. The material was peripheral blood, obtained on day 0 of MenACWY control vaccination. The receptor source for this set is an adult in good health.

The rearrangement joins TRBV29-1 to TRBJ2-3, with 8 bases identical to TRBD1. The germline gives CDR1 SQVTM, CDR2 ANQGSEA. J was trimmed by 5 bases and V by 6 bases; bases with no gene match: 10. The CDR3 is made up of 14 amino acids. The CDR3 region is CSVADRAPGDTQYF. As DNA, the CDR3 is TGCAGCGTAGCGGACAGGGCACCAGGAGATACGCAGTATTTT.

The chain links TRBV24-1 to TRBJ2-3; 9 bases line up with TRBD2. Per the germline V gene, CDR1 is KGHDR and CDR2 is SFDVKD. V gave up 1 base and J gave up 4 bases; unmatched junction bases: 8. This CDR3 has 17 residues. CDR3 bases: TGTGCCACCAGTGATTTCTTAGCGGGAGATGGTGCAGATACGCAGTATTTT. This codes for CATSDFLAGDGADTQYF.

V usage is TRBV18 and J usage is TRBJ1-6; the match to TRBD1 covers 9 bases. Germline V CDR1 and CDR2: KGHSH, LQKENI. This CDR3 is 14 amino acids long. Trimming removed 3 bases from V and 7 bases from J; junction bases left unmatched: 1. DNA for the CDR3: TGTGCCAGCTCACCGGGACAGGGCAATTCACCCCTCCACTTT. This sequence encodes CASSPGQGNSPLHF.

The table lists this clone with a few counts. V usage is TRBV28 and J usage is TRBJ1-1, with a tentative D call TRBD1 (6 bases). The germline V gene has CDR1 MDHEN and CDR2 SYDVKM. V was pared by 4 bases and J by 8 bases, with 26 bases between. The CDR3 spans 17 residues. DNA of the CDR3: TGTGCCAGCAGTTCCCCGCGGACAGATCGGAGACCCGAGGAAGCTTTCTTT. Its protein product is CASSSPRTDRRPEEAFF.

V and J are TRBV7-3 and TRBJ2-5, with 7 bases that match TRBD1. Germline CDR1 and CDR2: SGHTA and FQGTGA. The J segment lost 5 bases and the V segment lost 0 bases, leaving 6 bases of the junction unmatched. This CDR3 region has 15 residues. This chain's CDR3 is CASSLTLTGFETQYF. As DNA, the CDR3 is TGTGCCAGCAGCTTAACCTTGACAGGGTTTGAGACCCAGTACTTC.

CDR3 sequence reads: CASSSRTGAGYTF. The CDR3 DNA follows: TGTGCCAGCAGCTCAAGGACAGGGGCGGGCTACACCTTC. The chain carries TRBV7-2 and TRBJ1-2; 9 bases are a match to TRBD1. With 4 bases clipped from V and 8 bases from J, the junction kept 5 bases outside the gene matches. The CDR3 runs 13 residues. Germline V gives CDR1 SGHTA, CDR2 FQGNSA.

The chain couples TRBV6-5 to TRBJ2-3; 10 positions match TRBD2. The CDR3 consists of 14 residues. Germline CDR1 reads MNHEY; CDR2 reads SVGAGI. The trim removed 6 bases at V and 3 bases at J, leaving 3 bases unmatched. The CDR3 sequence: CASRQLAGTDTQYF. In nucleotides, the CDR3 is TGTGCCAGCAGGCAACTAGCGGGAACAGATACGCAGTATTTT.

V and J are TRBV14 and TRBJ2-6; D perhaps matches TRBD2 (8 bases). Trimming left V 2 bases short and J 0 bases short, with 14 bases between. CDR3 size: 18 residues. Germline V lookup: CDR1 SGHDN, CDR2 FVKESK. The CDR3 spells CASSQHSGTASGANVLTF. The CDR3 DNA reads TGTGCCAGCAGCCAACATAGCGGGACAGCCTCTGGGGCCAACGTCCTGACTTTC.

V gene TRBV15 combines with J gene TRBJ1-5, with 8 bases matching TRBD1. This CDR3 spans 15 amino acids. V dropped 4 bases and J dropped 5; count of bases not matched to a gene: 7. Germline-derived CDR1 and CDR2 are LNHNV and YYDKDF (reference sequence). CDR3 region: CATSIRQGLDQPQHF. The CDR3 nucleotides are TGTGCCACCAGCATCCGACAGGGGTTAGATCAGCCCCAGCATTTT.

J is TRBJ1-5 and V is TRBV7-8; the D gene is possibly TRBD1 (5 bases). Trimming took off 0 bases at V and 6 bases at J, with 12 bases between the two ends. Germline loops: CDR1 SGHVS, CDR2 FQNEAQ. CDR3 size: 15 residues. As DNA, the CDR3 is TGTGCCAGCAGCTTAGCGCTCGGGGGTAGTCAGCCCCAGCATTTT. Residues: CASSLALGGSQPQHF.

CDR3 loop: CASSKIVWGSTNEKLFF. For the CDR3, the DNA is TGTGCCAGCAGCAAAATTGTTTGGGGTTCAACTAATGAAAAACTGTTTTTT. This rearrangement joins TRBV21-1 to TRBJ1-4. TRBV21-1 is tagged as a pseudogene. The CDR3 consists of 17 residues.

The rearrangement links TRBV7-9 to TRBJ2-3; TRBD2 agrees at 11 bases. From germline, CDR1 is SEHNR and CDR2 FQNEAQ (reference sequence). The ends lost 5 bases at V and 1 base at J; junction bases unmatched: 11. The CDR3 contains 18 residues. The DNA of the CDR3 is TGTGCCAGCAGCCACAGGGGGGCTAGCGGGAGGCGCACAGATACGCAGTATTTT. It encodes CASSHRGASGRRTDTQYF.

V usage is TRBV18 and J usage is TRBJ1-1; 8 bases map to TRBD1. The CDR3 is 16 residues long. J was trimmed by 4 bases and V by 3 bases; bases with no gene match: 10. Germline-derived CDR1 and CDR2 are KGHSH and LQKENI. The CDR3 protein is CASSPGQGARGTEAFF. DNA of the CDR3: TGTGCCAGCTCACCGGGTCAGGGGGCGCGAGGCACTGAAGCTTTCTTT.

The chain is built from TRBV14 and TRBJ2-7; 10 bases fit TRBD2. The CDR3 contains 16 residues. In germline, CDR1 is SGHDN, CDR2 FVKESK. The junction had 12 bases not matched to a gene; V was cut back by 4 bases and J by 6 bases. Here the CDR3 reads CASSLHFSGRGSEQYF. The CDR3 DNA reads TGTGCCAGCAGCCTCCACTTCAGCGGGAGGGGATCCGAGCAGTACTTC.

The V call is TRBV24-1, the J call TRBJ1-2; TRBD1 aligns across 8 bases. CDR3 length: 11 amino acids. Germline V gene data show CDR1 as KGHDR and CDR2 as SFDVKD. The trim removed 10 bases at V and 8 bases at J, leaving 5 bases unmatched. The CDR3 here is CATQTGAGYTF. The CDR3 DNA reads TGTGCCACTCAGACAGGGGCCGGCTACACCTTC.

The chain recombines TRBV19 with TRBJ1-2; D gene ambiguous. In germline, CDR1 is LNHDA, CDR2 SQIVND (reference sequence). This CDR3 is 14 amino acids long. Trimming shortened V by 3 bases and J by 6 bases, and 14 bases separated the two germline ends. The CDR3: CASSMGGLVHGYTF. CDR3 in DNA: TGTGCCAGTAGTATGGGCGGCCTGGTCCATGGCTACACCTTC. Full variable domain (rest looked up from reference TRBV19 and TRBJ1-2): DGGITQSPKYLFRKEGQNVTLSCEQNLNHDAMYWYRQDPGQGLRLIYYSQIVNDFQKGDIAEGYSVSREKKESFPLTVTSAQKNPTAFYLCASSMGGLVHGYTFGSGTRLTVV.

This chain's CDR3 is CASSEALGGWNSPLHF. The CDR3 DNA reads TGTGCCAGCAGTGAAGCGCTCGGGGGGTGGAATTCACCCCTCCACTTT. The J gene is TRBJ1-6, the V gene TRBV6-1; D is possibly TRBD1 (5 bases). The germline V gene encodes CDR1 MNHNS and CDR2 SASEGT. The CDR3 length is 16 residues. V dropped 0 bases and J dropped 7 bases, with 13 bases sitting between them.

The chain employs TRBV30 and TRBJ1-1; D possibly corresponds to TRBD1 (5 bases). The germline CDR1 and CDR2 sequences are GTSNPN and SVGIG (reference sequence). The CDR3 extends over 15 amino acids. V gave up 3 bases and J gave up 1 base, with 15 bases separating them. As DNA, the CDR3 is TGTGCCTGGAGCCTGGGGCGGTCGGGGAACACTGAAGCTTTCTTT. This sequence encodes CAWSLGRSGNTEAFF. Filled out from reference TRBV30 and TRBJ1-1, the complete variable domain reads SQTIHQWPATLVQPVGSPLSLECTVEGTSNPNLYWYRQAAGRGLQLLFYSVGIGQISSEVPQNLSASRPQDRQFILSSKKLLLSDSGFYLCAWSLGRSGNTEAFFGQGTRLTVV.

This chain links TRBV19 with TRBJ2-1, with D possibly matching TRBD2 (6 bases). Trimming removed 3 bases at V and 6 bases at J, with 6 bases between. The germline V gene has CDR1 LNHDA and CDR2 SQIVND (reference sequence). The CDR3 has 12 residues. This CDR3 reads CASSMGGNEQFF. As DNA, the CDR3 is TGTGCCAGTAGTATGGGGGGCAATGAGCAGTTCTTC.

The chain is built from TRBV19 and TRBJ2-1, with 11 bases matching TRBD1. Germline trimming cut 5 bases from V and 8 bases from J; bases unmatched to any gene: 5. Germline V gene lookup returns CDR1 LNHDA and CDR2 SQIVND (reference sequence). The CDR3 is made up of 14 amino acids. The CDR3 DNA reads TGTGCCAGTAGTGGAAGGACAGGGGGCGATGAGCAGTTCTTC. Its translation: CASSGRTGGDEQFF.

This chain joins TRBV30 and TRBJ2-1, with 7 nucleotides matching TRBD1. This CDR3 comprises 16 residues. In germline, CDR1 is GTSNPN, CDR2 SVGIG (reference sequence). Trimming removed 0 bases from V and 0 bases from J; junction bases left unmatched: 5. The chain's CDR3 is CAWSVRWDSSYNEQFF. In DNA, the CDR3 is TGTGCCTGGAGTGTACGTTGGGACAGCTCCTACAATGAGCAGTTCTTC.

CDR3 sequence reads: CASSSYHQETQYF. The CDR3 nucleotides read TGTGCCAGCAGCTCTTACCACCAAGAGACCCAGTACTTC. This rearrangement joins TRBV7-2 to TRBJ2-5; D gene ambiguous. Germline CDR1 and CDR2: SGHTA and FQGNSA. V lost 4 bases and J 0 bases, leaving 6 bases between the germline ends. The CDR3 sequence is 13 residues long.

Here the CDR3 reads CASSLDPRTDTQYF. In nucleotides, the CDR3 is TGTGCCAGCAGCTTAGATCCAAGGACAGATACGCAGTATTTT. The chain has TRBV11-3 and TRBJ2-3; D gene ambiguous. The CDR3 length is 14 residues. Trimming pared 0 bases from V and 3 bases from J, leaving 7 bases between. Germline assignment: CDR1 SGHNT and CDR2 YENEEA.

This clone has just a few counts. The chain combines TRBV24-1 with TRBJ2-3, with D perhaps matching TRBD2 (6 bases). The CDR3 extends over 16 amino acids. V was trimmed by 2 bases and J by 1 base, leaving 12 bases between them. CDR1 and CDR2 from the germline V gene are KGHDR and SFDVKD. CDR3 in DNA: TGTGCCACCAGTGATTCTGGGACTGGACGCACAGATACGCAGTATTTT. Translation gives CATSDSGTGRTDTQYF.

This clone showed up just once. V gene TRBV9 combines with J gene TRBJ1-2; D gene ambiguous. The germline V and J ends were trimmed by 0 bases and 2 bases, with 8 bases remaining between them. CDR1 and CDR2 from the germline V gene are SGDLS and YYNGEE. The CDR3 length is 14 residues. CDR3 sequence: CASSVAPENYGYTF. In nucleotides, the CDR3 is TGTGCCAGCAGCGTAGCCCCAGAGAACTATGGCTACACCTTC.

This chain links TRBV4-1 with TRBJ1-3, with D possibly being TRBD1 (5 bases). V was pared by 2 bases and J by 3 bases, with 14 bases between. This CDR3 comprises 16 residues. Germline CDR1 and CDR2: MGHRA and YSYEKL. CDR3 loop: CASSQYQGEIGNTIYF. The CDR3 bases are TGCGCCAGCAGCCAATACCAGGGAGAAATTGGAAACACCATATATTTT.

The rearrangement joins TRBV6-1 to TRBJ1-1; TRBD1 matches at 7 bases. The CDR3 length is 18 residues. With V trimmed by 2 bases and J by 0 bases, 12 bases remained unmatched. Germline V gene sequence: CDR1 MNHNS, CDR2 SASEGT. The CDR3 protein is CASSESETGLSMNTEAFF. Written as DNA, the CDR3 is TGTGCCAGCAGTGAATCAGAGACAGGGCTGTCTATGAACACTGAAGCTTTCTTT.

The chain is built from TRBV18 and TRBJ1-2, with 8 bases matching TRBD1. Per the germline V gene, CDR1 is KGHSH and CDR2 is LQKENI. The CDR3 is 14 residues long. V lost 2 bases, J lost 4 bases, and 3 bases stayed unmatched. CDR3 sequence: CASSPTGGAYGYTF. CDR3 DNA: TGTGCCAGCTCACCAACAGGGGGAGCCTATGGCTACACCTTC. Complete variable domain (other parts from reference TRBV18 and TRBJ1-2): NAGVMQNPRHLVRRRGQEARLRCSPMKGHSHVYWYRQLPEEGLKFMVYLQKENIIDESGMPKERFSAEFPKEGPSILRIQQVVRGDSAAYFCASSPTGGAYGYTFGSGTRLTVV.

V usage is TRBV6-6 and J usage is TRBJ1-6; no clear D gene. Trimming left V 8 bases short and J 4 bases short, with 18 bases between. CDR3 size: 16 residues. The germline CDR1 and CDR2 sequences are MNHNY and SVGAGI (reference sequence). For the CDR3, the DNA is TGTGCCAGCCTCCCAGGTGGGCGGACGTATAATTCACCCCTCCACTTT. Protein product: CASLPGGRTYNSPLHF.

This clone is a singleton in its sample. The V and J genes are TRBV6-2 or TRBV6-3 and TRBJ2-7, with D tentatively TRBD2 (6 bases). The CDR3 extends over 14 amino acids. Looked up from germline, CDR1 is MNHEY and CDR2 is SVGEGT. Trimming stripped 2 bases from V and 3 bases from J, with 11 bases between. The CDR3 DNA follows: TGTGCCAGCAGTTACGGCGGGGCAGGCTACGAGCAGTACGTC. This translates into CASSYGGAGYEQYV.

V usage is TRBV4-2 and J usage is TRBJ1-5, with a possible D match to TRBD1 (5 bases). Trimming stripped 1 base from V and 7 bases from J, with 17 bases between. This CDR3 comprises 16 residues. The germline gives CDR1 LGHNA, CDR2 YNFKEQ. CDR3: CASSQVDGGWGQPQHF. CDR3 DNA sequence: TGTGCCAGCAGCCAAGTCGATGGGGGATGGGGCCAGCCCCAGCATTTT.

The CDR3 nucleotides are TGTGCCAGCTCACCGGGACTAAACACTGAAGCTTTCTTT. Its protein product is CASSPGLNTEAFF. The chain combines TRBV18 with TRBJ1-1, with D tentatively TRBD1 (5 bases). The CDR3 contains 13 residues. Germline V gene lookup returns CDR1 KGHSH and CDR2 LQKENI. Between the trimmed V and J ends, which lost 3 bases and 2 bases, there was a span of 7 bases.